This T cell receptor beta chain is from a study of blood T cell repertoires in COVID-19. The wider study: Sites in the United States, Italy and Spain provided acute and convalescent COVID-19 samples.

Method: immunoSEQ multiplex PCR; TCRdb's copy keeps in-frame clones and lacks some. The sample lists about 210,000 clones, 70% to 90% seen once, with approximately 3% in the top ten. V was shortened by 4 bases and J by 0 bases, with 10 bases between the two germline ends. From germline, CDR1 is SGHDN and CDR2 FVKESK. This CDR3 region has 15 residues. Specimen: peripheral blood. The clonotype was recovered from a man between 60 and 75 years old with acute or convalescent COVID-19. This rearrangement joins TRBV14 to TRBJ1-5; D gene unclear. The CDR3 region is CASSPSSGSNQPQHF. CDR3 nucleotide sequence: TGTGCCAGCAGCCCCAGCTCGGGTAGCAATCAGCCCCAGCATTTT.